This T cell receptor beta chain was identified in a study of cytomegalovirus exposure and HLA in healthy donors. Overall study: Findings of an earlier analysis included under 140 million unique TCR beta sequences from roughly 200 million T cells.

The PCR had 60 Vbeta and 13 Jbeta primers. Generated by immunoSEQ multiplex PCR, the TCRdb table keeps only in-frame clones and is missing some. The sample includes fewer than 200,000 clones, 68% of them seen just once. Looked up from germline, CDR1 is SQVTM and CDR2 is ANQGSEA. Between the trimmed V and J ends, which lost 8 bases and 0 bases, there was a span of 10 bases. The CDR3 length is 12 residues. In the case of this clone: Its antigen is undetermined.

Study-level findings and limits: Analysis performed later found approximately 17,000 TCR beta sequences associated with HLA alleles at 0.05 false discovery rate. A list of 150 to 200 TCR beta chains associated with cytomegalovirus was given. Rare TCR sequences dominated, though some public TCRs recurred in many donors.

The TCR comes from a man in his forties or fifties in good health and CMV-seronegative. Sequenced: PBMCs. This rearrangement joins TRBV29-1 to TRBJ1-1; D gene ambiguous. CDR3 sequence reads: CSRGVMNTEAFF. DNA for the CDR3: TGCAGCCGCGGGGTCATGAACACTGAAGCTTTCTTT.